The next 21 T cell receptor beta chains were all read from a single sample in a study of cytomegalovirus exposure and HLA in healthy donors. 13 Jbeta primers and 60 Vbeta primers were used for the PCR. TCRdb keeps only in-frame clones here, not all; method: immunoSEQ multiplex PCR. Of about 85,000 clones in the sample, roughly 80% were seen once. Material: PBMCs. Receptor source: a boy younger than 18 in good health and CMV-seronegative.

The chain uses TRBV11-2 and TRBJ1-6; D is perhaps TRBD1 (5 bases). The V and J ends lost 2 bases and 7 bases respectively, with 12 bases between them. CDR3 size: 15 residues. Per the germline V gene, CDR1 is SGHAT and CDR2 is FQNNGV. The CDR3 bases are TGTGCCAGCAGCTTATTTGGGGGGAACAATTCACCCCTCCACTTT. Translated: CASSLFGGNNSPLHF.

The rearrangement joins TRBV28 to TRBJ2-4, with 9 nucleotides matching TRBD1. The J segment lost 8 bases and the V segment lost 8 bases, leaving 13 bases of the junction unmatched. Germline CDR1 MDHEN, CDR2 SYDVKM. The CDR3 spans 15 residues. CDR3: CASGFPGQGGDIQYF. CDR3 coding DNA: TGTGCCAGCGGGTTCCCGGGACAGGGTGGGGACATTCAGTACTTC.

The chain joins TRBV7-9 to TRBJ2-5; no firm D call. The CDR3 covers 13 residues. Trimming pared 6 bases from V and 2 bases from J, leaving 10 bases between. Germline V CDR1 and CDR2: SEHNR, FQNEAQ (reference sequence). The CDR3 DNA sequence: TGTGCCAGCAGTGGGCAGAATCAAGAGACCCAGTACTTC. It specifies CASSGQNQETQYF.

This chain links TRBV5-1 with TRBJ2-7; D uncertain. The germline gives CDR1 SGHRS, CDR2 YFSETQ. CDR3 length: 14 amino acids. V was pared by 0 bases and J by 6 bases, with 13 bases between. CDR3 sequence reads: CASSLGSRVGEQYF. The CDR3 coding sequence is TGCGCCAGCAGCTTGGGGTCGCGTGTTGGCGAGCAGTACTTC.

V usage is TRBV7-8 and J usage is TRBJ1-4, with TRBD1 identical over 7 bases. CDR1 is SGHVS, CDR2 FQNEAQ, per germline. This CDR3 region has 17 residues. Trimming removed 1 base from V and 0 bases from J; junction bases left unmatched: 5. This chain's CDR3 is CASSLGRQGATNEKLFF. The CDR3 nucleotides are TGTGCCAGCAGCTTAGGACGGCAGGGGGCAACTAATGAAAAACTGTTTTTT.

The chain joins TRBV6-5 to TRBJ2-1, with TRBD2 identical over 9 bases. The V gene end was trimmed by 5 bases and the J gene end by 3 bases; junction bases not matched to a gene: 5. The CDR3 is 15 amino acids. Germline V lookup: CDR1 MNHEY, CDR2 SVGAGI. In nucleotides, the CDR3 is TGTGCCAGCAGTAGTAGCGGGAGTGTCTACAATGAGCAGTTCTTC. Encoded protein: CASSSSGSVYNEQFF.

V is TRBV30 and J is TRBJ2-1, with 9 bases aligning to TRBD2. Per germline, CDR1 GTSNPN and CDR2 SVGIG (reference sequence). This CDR3 contains 16 residues. V gave up 0 bases and J gave up 5 bases; unmatched junction bases: 8. The CDR3 sequence is CAWSVLRGLADNEQFF. CDR3 in DNA: TGTGCCTGGAGTGTACTTAGGGGACTAGCCGACAATGAGCAGTTCTTC.

This chain connects TRBV28 to TRBJ2-1; D unclear. The CDR3 totals 16 residues. CDR1 is MDHEN and CDR2 is SYDVKM in the germline V gene. The V end was cut by 5 bases, the J end by 0 bases, with 14 bases between. CDR3 sequence reads: CASSLWQSHSYNEQFF. CDR3 DNA sequence: TGTGCCAGCAGTCTGTGGCAGTCACACTCCTACAATGAGCAGTTCTTC.

The chain recombines TRBV6-5 with TRBJ1-2; 8 bases agree with TRBD1. V was clipped by 0 bases and J by 4 bases; unmatched bases: 1. Germline V gene sequence: CDR1 MNHEY, CDR2 SVGAGI. CDR3 length equals 14 residues. The CDR3 nucleotides read TGTGCCAGCAGTTACTCGGGACAGGCCTATGGCTACACCTTC. Amino acids: CASSYSGQAYGYTF.

The chain recombines TRBV25-1 with TRBJ1-2; no clear D. CDR3 length equals 13 residues. Trimming shortened V by 2 bases and J by 0 bases, and 4 bases separated the two germline ends. Germline-derived CDR1 and CDR2 are MGHDK and SYGVNS. The CDR3 loop reads CASSESTNYGYTF. DNA of the CDR3: TGTGCCAGCAGTGAAAGCACTAACTATGGCTACACCTTC.

This chain uses TRBV28 with TRBJ2-7; the match to TRBD2 covers 8 bases. V shed 7 bases and J 1 base; nucleotides not matched to a gene: 9. CDR1 and CDR2 (germline): MDHEN, SYDVKM. The CDR3 sequence is 15 residues long. The CDR3 sequence is CASISGTRLSYEQYF. The CDR3, as DNA: TGTGCCAGCATATCCGGGACTAGATTATCCTACGAGCAGTACTTC.

The V and J genes are TRBV2 and TRBJ2-7; 7 nucleotides match TRBD1. J was trimmed by 0 bases and V by 6 bases; bases with no gene match: 5. Germline lookup yields CDR1 SNHLY and CDR2 FYNNEI. The CDR3 consists of 14 residues. The CDR3 DNA reads as TGTGCCAGCAGGGTCCGGGACAGCTCCTACGAGCAGTACTTC. The encoded protein is CASRVRDSSYEQYF.

The gene calls are TRBV19 and TRBJ1-5, with unresolved D. The CDR3 consists of 13 residues. The V end lost 3 bases, the J end lost 1 base, and 4 bases lay between the germline ends. Germline V gene sequence: CDR1 LNHDA, CDR2 SQIVND (reference sequence). The CDR3 loop reads CASSISSNQPQHF. Written as DNA, the CDR3 is TGTGCCAGTAGTATCTCGAGCAATCAGCCCCAGCATTTT.

V is TRBV10-3 and J is TRBJ1-3; D remains ambiguous. This CDR3 region has 15 residues. V lost 2 bases to trimming and J lost 5 bases, with 13 bases between them. Germline V gives CDR1 ENHRY, CDR2 SYGVKD. The CDR3 region has the DNA TGTGCCATCAGTGAGCCGGGTCGGTTCAGAAACACCATATATTTT. Its translation: CAISEPGRFRNTIYF.

The V and J genes are TRBV4-3 and TRBJ2-1; the D gene is possibly TRBD1 (6 bases). Germline V gives CDR1 LGHNA, CDR2 YSLEER. V shed 0 bases and J shed 6 bases, with 15 bases lying between them. This CDR3 has 16 residues. The chain's CDR3 is CASSQDHLQGGNEQFF. CDR3 DNA sequence: TGCGCCAGCAGCCAAGATCACCTACAGGGTGGCAATGAGCAGTTCTTC.

CDR3 DNA sequence: TGTGCCAGTCTGAACAGGGTGGTGAACACCATATATTTT. Amino acid sequence: CASLNRVVNTIYF. The chain joins TRBV19 to TRBJ1-3; a weak D match, TRBD1 (6 bases). The V and J ends lost 8 bases and 7 bases respectively, with 15 bases between them. The germline V gene has CDR1 LNHDA and CDR2 SQIVND (reference sequence). CDR3 size: 13 residues.

The genes are TRBV5-1 and TRBJ1-4, with TRBD1 matching 9 bases. J lost 5 bases, V lost 4 bases, and 6 bases had no gene match. Germline V gene data show CDR1 as SGHRS and CDR2 as YFSETQ. The CDR3 totals 15 residues. The CDR3: CASSRGQGINEKLFF. The CDR3 DNA is TGCGCCAGCAGCCGGGGACAGGGAATAAATGAAAAACTGTTTTTT.

This clone was picked up a small number of times. The rearrangement links TRBV28 to TRBJ2-7; D is undetermined. The CDR3 is 11 amino acids. Trimming took 6 bases from V and 6 from J, leaving 9 bases between them. The germline CDR1 and CDR2 sequences are MDHEN and SYDVKM. CDR3 protein: CASRKRAEQYF. CDR3 sequence (DNA): TGTGCCAGCAGAAAACGCGCCGAGCAGTACTTC.

This clone occurred a few times. The chain uses TRBV5-3 and TRBJ1-2, with a tentative D call TRBD1 (6 bases). TRBV5-3 is filed as an ORF, its function uncertain. The V end was cut by 2 bases, the J end by 5 bases, with 22 bases between. The CDR3 is made up of 17 amino acids. In DNA, the CDR3 is TGTGCCAGAAGCTTACCGCACAGACGGGACAAGATATATGGCTACACCTTC. Encoded protein: CARSLPHRRDKIYGYTF.

The chain joins TRBV5-1 to TRBJ1-1; D gene uncertain. The CDR3 runs to 14 residues. Deletions cut 0 bases from V and 0 bases from J, with 6 bases between. Germline V gives CDR1 SGHRS, CDR2 YFSETQ. CDR3 bases: TGCGCCAGCAGCTTGGGAAACATGAACACTGAAGCTTTCTTT. Its translation is CASSLGNMNTEAFF. The variable domain in full, with the rest retrieved from reference TRBV5-1 and TRBJ1-1, is KAGVTQTPRYLIKTRGQQVTLSCSPISGHRSVSWYQQTPGQGLQFLFEYFSETQRNKGNFPGRFSGRQFSNSRSEMNVSTLELGDSALYLCASSLGNMNTEAFFGQGTRLTVV.

The V gene is TRBV7-6, the J gene TRBJ1-3; possible D gene TRBD1, 5 bases. V was shortened by 4 bases and J by 0 bases, with 13 bases between the two germline ends. Looked up from germline, CDR1 is SGHVS and CDR2 is FNYEAQ. CDR3 length: 16 residues. DNA for the CDR3: TGTGCCAGCAGCTCCCGGGGGGGGAGCTCTGGAAACACCATATATTTT. The encoded protein is CASSSRGGSSGNTIYF.